This paragraph reports one TCR beta chain. The specificity of this receptor is unknown. Per-base qualities were not stored, and no clone one base away is much larger. The CDR3, cysteine through phenylalanine, is 13 amino acids long. CDR3 DNA is the only sequence kept; it has 39 bases, read in frame from the first base. The germline V gene encodes CDR1 MNHEY and CDR2 SMNVEV (reference sequence). V is reduced by 4 bases and J by 6 bases, leaving a spacing of 11 bases between them. The sample belongs to a study of blood T cell repertoires in COVID-19 (dated by TCRdb to the early 2020s). Study-level background: Samples from collaborators originated in the United States, Italy and Spain and spanned both the acute and convalescent phases of COVID-19. Where HLA class I and class II types were available, the types were taken from metadata supplied by the sample provider, not from assay-based typing. The prospective study material was composed of cDNA or gDNA derived from T cells, B-cell-depleted T cells, or PBMCs. The samples were drawn from the first 160 participants of the ongoing ImmuneRACE study and from 1,200 or so subjects provided by 6 global collaborators. A freely available public database, intended as a resource for researchers studying the immune response to SARS-CoV-2, is where the repertoires were released. Deeply sampled blood TCRbeta repertoires from subjects exposed to, actively infected with, or recovered from COVID-19 were included in the dataset. Nearly every sample came with metadata listing a de-identified subject ID, COVID-19 status, age in years and sex. General study outcomes and caveats: How much clinical and demographic metadata was included differed by source and by participant, and the metadata was provided uncurated.

Each collaborating institution followed its own protocols to collect whole blood in K2EDTA tubes. For TCRbeta analysis, collaborators shipped samples in one of three forms: frozen whole blood, isolated PBMCs, or DNA extracted from either of those sample types. TCRbeta CDR3 regions were amplified from genomic DNA using the immunoSEQ Assay, a bias-controlled multiplex PCR. The original pipeline was this. Within the assay, amplification of reference gene primers was used to estimate how many nucleated cells each sample contained. To quantify the absolute abundance of each unique TCRbeta CDR3 rearrangement, sequence reads were collapsed and filtered. For each sample, productive Simpson clonality was calculated as the square root of Simpson's diversity index across productive rearrangements. The source is immuneACCESS, and TCRdb retained only in-frame sequences with V and J called. Part of the clones is not carried over; for the studies checked, unresolved V genes explain less than half of this, and the remainder is unexplained. Clone size and V and J calls were adopted from that table, with D and trimming inferred from the DNA. The sample records about 60,000 clones, approximately 80% of which are singletons. The ten largest account for 50% of the sample.

The specimen was peripheral blood. Here the chain combines TRBV27 and TRBJ2-3, and perhaps TRBD1 as D gene, on 5 matching bases. The origin of this receptor is a woman of 80 years or more with acute or convalescent COVID-19. The CDR3 here reads CASSSGLRDTQYF. The DNA sequence is given as TGTGCCAGCAGTTCAGGGTTGAGGGATACGCAGTATTTT.